This TCR beta chain was sequenced in a study of long-term antiretroviral therapy in people with HIV. The overall study: The study's earliest collections predate the 2015 immediate-ART recommendation by about a decade. General study findings and limits: Narrower CDR3 length ranges marked HIV repertoires relative to controls. Transplant-donor-level diversity was not reached after ART, though diversity increased.

Remarks on this clone: Its antigen remains unknown.

This was the immunoSEQ v3.0 assay at survey level. Method: immunoSEQ multiplex PCR; TCRdb's copy keeps in-frame clones and lacks some. The sample includes fewer than 35,000 clones, about 83% seen only once; the top ten take 7.9%. Germline CDR1 reads PRHDT; CDR2 reads FYEKMQ (reference sequence). The CDR3 consists of 13 residues. The V and J ends lost 1 base and 4 bases respectively, with 7 bases between them. Sequenced here: unsorted PBMCs, sampled 0.4 years before starting antiretroviral therapy. This TCR was sampled from a man younger than 35 with HIV. The chain couples TRBV13 to TRBJ2-5, with TRBD1 as a possible D gene (6 bases). Here the CDR3 DNA reads TGTGCCAGCAGCTTAGACAGGGCAGAGACCCAGTACTTC. Translation gives CASSLDRAETQYF.